Listed here are 27 T cell receptor beta chains from one sample, sequenced in a study of beta chain features in type 1 diabetes listed by TCRdb under 2018. Libraries were constructed by the immunoSEQ multiplex PCR assay. The entire amount of isolated RNA was reverse transcribed using the High Capacity cDNA Reverse Transcription Kit, so the sequenced TCRB transcripts were expressed ones. Not all clones reach the TCRdb copy of this immuneACCESS table, which keeps in-frame sequences only. Checked studies attribute under half of the gap to unresolved V genes and leave the rest unexplained. The sample yields about 360,000 clones; roughly 12% were counted once. The ten largest clones add up to 0.017% of the sample. Input material: naive CD4+ T cells from blood. Explained via the paper, the cell subset or site label denotes: true naive CD4+ T cells. The receptors here all came from a young man in good health.

This clone has a handful of counts. This sequence joins TRBV5-4 and TRBJ2-1, with 10 bases matching TRBD2. Trimming cost V 4 bases and J 4 bases; bases outside gene matches: 8. Germline CDR1 is SGHNT and CDR2 is YYREEE (reference sequence). The CDR3 runs 16 residues. The DNA of the CDR3 is TGTGCCAGCAGCCGCGATGGACTAGCGGTATACAATGAGCAGTTCTTC. It translates to CASSRDGLAVYNEQFF.

This clone was recorded a few times. The gene calls are TRBV13 and TRBJ2-3, with a possible D match to TRBD2 (6 bases). V gave up 4 bases and J gave up 14 bases, with 16 bases separating them. The CDR3 length is 12 residues. Germline V gene sequence: CDR1 PRHDT, CDR2 FYEKMQ (reference sequence). The CDR3 DNA reads as TGTGCCAGCAGCTGGAGCGGGCGGGCATGGTATTTT. This sequence encodes CASSWSGRAWYF.

The rearrangement links TRBV6-5 to TRBJ1-3; no clear D gene. CDR1 and CDR2 (germline): MNHEY, SVGAGI. V lost 2 bases and J 0 bases, leaving 11 bases between the germline ends. CDR3 length: 16 amino acids. The DNA for the CDR3 is TGTGCCAGCAGTTACCGGGCGGGGAGCTCTGGAAACACCATATATTTT. Translating it yields CASSYRAGSSGNTIYF.

This clone was found a few times. The V gene is TRBV6-1, the J gene TRBJ1-2, with a possible D match to TRBD1 (6 bases). With 4 bases removed from V and 0 bases from J, the gap between germline ends came to 12 bases. The CDR3 covers 15 residues. Germline-derived CDR1 and CDR2 are MNHNS and SASEGT. The CDR3 nucleotides are TGTGCCAGCAGTGCAGGGGCCGGGGCTAACTATGGCTACACCTTC. This encodes CASSAGAGANYGYTF.

In regard to this clone: In the same sample, other DNA sequences code for this CDR3. The V call is TRBV6-6, the J call TRBJ2-7, with 7 bases lining up with TRBD1. The trim removed 0 bases at V and 4 bases at J, leaving 3 bases unmatched. This CDR3 is 14 amino acids long. Germline CDR1 and CDR2: MNHNY and SVGAGI (reference sequence). This CDR3 reads CASSYSGTVYEQYF. CDR3 sequence (DNA): TGTGCCAGCAGTTACTCTGGGACAGTTTACGAGCAGTACTTC.

The genes are TRBV5-1 and TRBJ2-1, with 9 bases matching TRBD2. The CDR3 runs 21 residues. Germline V gene data show CDR1 as SGHRS and CDR2 as YFSETQ. The V and J ends lost 2 bases and 2 bases, in that order; junction bases with no gene match: 20. CDR3 bases: TGCGCCAGCAGCTTTCCGTTCCAGCGGGGGGCTACACGGAACCCCTACAATGAGCAGTTCTTC. Translating it yields CASSFPFQRGATRNPYNEQFF.

This clone appeared a few times. This chain joins TRBV5-1 and TRBJ2-2; D may be TRBD1 (6 bases). V was clipped by 4 bases and J by 5 bases, with 12 bases between them. Per germline, CDR1 SGHRS and CDR2 YFSETQ. The CDR3 spans 14 residues. The CDR3 loop reads CASSPDRTTGELFF. DNA of the CDR3: TGCGCCAGCAGCCCAGACAGGACGACCGGGGAGCTGTTTTTT.

This clone was seen a few times. This sequence joins TRBV6-6 and TRBJ1-2, with 7 bases that match TRBD1. Looked up from germline, CDR1 is MNHNY and CDR2 is SVGAGI (reference sequence). The CDR3 covers 14 residues. The junction had 7 bases not matched to a gene; V was cut back by 5 bases and J by 4 bases. DNA for the CDR3: TGTGCCAGCAGTAGCCTACAGGGGCTCTATGGCTACACCTTC. The encoded protein is CASSSLQGLYGYTF.

The chain recombines TRBV15 with TRBJ2-7, with D possibly TRBD2 on 6 matching bases. Trimming stripped 3 bases from V and 2 bases from J, with 11 bases between. The CDR3 loop spans 14 amino acids. Germline loops: CDR1 LNHNV, CDR2 YYDKDF (reference sequence). The CDR3 sequence: CATSRDYAPYEQYF. The CDR3 bases are TGTGCCACCAGCAGGGACTATGCCCCCTACGAGCAGTACTTC.

This chain links TRBV7-3 with TRBJ2-7; 10 bases are shared with TRBD1. The ends lost 5 bases at V and 2 bases at J; junction bases unmatched: 6. This CDR3 comprises 15 residues. Germline-derived CDR1 and CDR2 are SGHTA and FQGTGA. The CDR3 loop reads CASSLSGQGPYEQYF. CDR3 coding DNA: TGTGCCAGCAGCCTGTCGGGACAGGGGCCCTACGAGCAGTACTTC. Looking up the rest from reference TRBV7-3 and TRBJ2-7 gives the full variable domain: GAGVSQTPSNKVTEKGKYVELRCDPISGHTALYWYRQSLGQGPEFLIYFQGTGAADDSGLPNDRFFAVRPEGSVSTLKIQRTERGDSAVYLCASSLSGQGPYEQYFGPGTRLTVT.

The rearrangement links TRBV7-3 to TRBJ1-1, with 7 bases that match TRBD1. The germline gives CDR1 SGHTA, CDR2 FQGTGA. The CDR3 runs 14 residues. Trimming at V came to 5 bases and at J to 4 bases, leaving 7 bases not matched to a gene. This CDR3 is CASSADRDTTEAFF. The DNA for the CDR3 is TGTGCCAGCAGCGCAGACAGGGATACCACTGAAGCTTTCTTT.

The chain links TRBV6-6 to TRBJ1-5; 8 bases line up with TRBD1. Germline CDR1 and CDR2: MNHNY and SVGAGI (reference sequence). The trim removed 6 bases at V and 1 base at J, leaving 8 bases unmatched. This CDR3 has 16 amino acids. The CDR3 DNA reads as TGTGCCAGCAGGGGTCAGGGGGCGTTAAGCAATCAGCCCCAGCATTTT. It yields the protein CASRGQGALSNQPQHF.

The chain is built from TRBV6-5 and TRBJ2-2; 8 bases are a match to TRBD2. Looked up from germline, CDR1 is MNHEY and CDR2 is SVGAGI. The CDR3 is made up of 15 amino acids. V gave up 0 bases and J gave up 3 bases; unmatched junction bases: 0. In DNA, the CDR3 is TGTGCCAGCAGTTACTCTAGCGGGGACACCGGGGAGCTGTTTTTT. Its protein is CASSYSSGDTGELFF.

This clone was counted only a few times. The V call is TRBV15, the J call TRBJ1-1, with D tentatively TRBD1 (5 bases). Germline V gene lookup returns CDR1 LNHNV and CDR2 YYDKDF (reference sequence). There are 15 residues in the CDR3. Deletions cut 0 bases from V and 5 bases from J, with 13 bases between. The CDR3 reads CATSRDITGGTEAFF. DNA of the CDR3: TGTGCCACCAGCAGAGATATCACGGGGGGGACTGAAGCTTTCTTT.

This clone appeared a few times. The V and J genes are TRBV7-9 and TRBJ2-3; a possible D gene is TRBD2 (5 bases). Between the trimmed V and J ends, which lost 0 bases and 4 bases, there was a span of 20 bases. There are 18 residues in the CDR3. Germline V gene lookup returns CDR1 SEHNR and CDR2 FQNEAQ (reference sequence). The CDR3 here is CASSLAKTGGTGADTQYF. CDR3 bases: TGTGCCAGCAGCTTAGCGAAGACCGGAGGAACGGGTGCAGATACGCAGTATTTT. The variable domain in full, completed from reference TRBV7-9 and TRBJ2-3, reads DTGVSQNPRHKITKRGQNVTFRCDPISEHNRLYWYRQTLGQGPEFLTYFQNEAQLEKSRLLSDRFSAERPKGSFSTLEIQRTEQGDSAMYLCASSLAKTGGTGADTQYFGPGTRLTVL.

This clone was detected only a few times. The chain links TRBV6-5 to TRBJ2-5, with TRBD1 identical over 8 bases. CDR3 length: 15 amino acids. J lost 4 bases, V lost 5 bases, and 9 bases had no gene match. Germline loops: CDR1 MNHEY, CDR2 SVGAGI. The CDR3 DNA is TGTGCCAGCAGTCCCGAGACAGGGGTTCTAGAGACCCAGTACTTC. It encodes CASSPETGVLETQYF.

The rearrangement joins TRBV7-2 to TRBJ2-5; the D is unclear. The germline V gene has CDR1 SGHTA and CDR2 FQGNSA. V gave up 8 bases and J gave up 1 base, with 11 bases separating them. This CDR3 contains 13 residues. CDR3 DNA sequence: TGTGCCAGCTCGATGCAGGCCCAAGAGACCCAGTACTTC. The encoded protein is CASSMQAQETQYF.

The rearrangement joins TRBV5-1 to TRBJ1-3; D is undetermined. V dropped 4 bases and J dropped 0 bases, with 8 bases sitting between them. This CDR3 contains 14 residues. In germline, CDR1 is SGHRS, CDR2 YFSETQ. CDR3 residues: CASSIGDSGNTIYF. CDR3 in DNA: TGCGCCAGCAGCATAGGAGACTCTGGAAACACCATATATTTT. Looking up the rest from reference TRBV5-1 and TRBJ1-3 gives the full variable domain: KAGVTQTPRYLIKTRGQQVTLSCSPISGHRSVSWYQQTPGQGLQFLFEYFSETQRNKGNFPGRFSGRQFSNSRSEMNVSTLELGDSALYLCASSIGDSGNTIYFGEGSWLTVV.

This clone was recorded many times. The chain links TRBV25-1 to TRBJ2-1, with D possibly matching TRBD1 (6 bases). This CDR3 spans 13 amino acids. V was clipped by 4 bases and J by 4 bases, with 8 bases between them. Germline CDR1 and CDR2: MGHDK and SYGVNS. For the CDR3, the DNA is TGTGCCAGCAGTGTGACAGGTTACAATGAGCAGTTCTTC. Translating gives CASSVTGYNEQFF.

This clone has more than one count but fewer than ten. The CDR3 region has the DNA TGTGCCAGCAGTTTCAGCAGGGATTCGTATGGCTACACCTTC. It encodes CASSFSRDSYGYTF. The V gene is TRBV28, the J gene TRBJ1-2, with D maybe TRBD1 (5 bases). The V end lost 3 bases, the J end lost 5 bases, and 13 bases lay between the germline ends. The V gene's germline CDR1 is MDHEN and CDR2 SYDVKM. This CDR3 comprises 14 residues.

This clone was recorded a few times. This sequence joins TRBV9 and TRBJ2-1; 9 nucleotides align to TRBD2. This CDR3 contains 14 residues. Trimming at V came to 4 bases and at J to 5 bases, leaving 4 bases not matched to a gene. Germline CDR1 is SGDLS and CDR2 is YYNGEE. In DNA, the CDR3 is TGTGCCAGCAGCTTCCGGACTAGCGACAATGAGCAGTTCTTC. This codes for CASSFRTSDNEQFF.

The chain carries TRBV18 and TRBJ2-2, with D perhaps TRBD1 (6 bases). Trimming pared 3 bases from V and 0 bases from J, leaving 14 bases between. The CDR3 contains 17 residues. The germline V gene has CDR1 KGHSH and CDR2 LQKENI. DNA for the CDR3: TGTGCCAGCTCACCCCCTGGCAGGGGAGCGAACACCGGGGAGCTGTTTTTT. Translating it yields CASSPPGRGANTGELFF.

The V and J genes are TRBV30 and TRBJ2-5, with TRBD1 matching over 11 bases. The length of the CDR3 is 14 residues. V was clipped by 4 bases and J by 4 bases; unmatched bases: 5. The germline gives CDR1 GTSNPN, CDR2 SVGIG (reference sequence). Written as DNA, the CDR3 is TGTGCCTGGACTGGACAGGGGGCTTTAGAGACCCAGTACTTC. Protein: CAWTGQGALETQYF.

The chain combines TRBV7-9 with TRBJ2-4; no clear D. The V gene's germline CDR1 is SEHNR and CDR2 FQNEAQ (reference sequence). The CDR3 runs to 12 residues. V was trimmed by 5 bases and J by 8 bases, leaving 10 bases between them. In DNA, the CDR3 is TGTGCCAGCAGCCGGGTCCTAGACATTCAGTACTTC. Amino acids: CASSRVLDIQYF.

The gene calls are TRBV7-6 and TRBJ2-7; 7 positions agree with TRBD1. The CDR3 runs 14 residues. CDR1 and CDR2 from the germline V gene are SGHVS and FNYEAQ. V shed 5 bases and J 2 bases; nucleotides not matched to a gene: 6. This CDR3 reads CASSIRQGTYEQYF. The CDR3, as DNA: TGTGCCAGCAGCATTAGACAGGGAACCTACGAGCAGTACTTC.

The table lists this clone with many counts. The rearrangement links TRBV15 to TRBJ2-7; D call uncertain. The length of the CDR3 is 12 residues. V lost 0 bases to trimming and J lost 3 bases, with 3 bases between them. Germline V gene sequence: CDR1 LNHNV, CDR2 YYDKDF (reference sequence). The DNA of the CDR3 is TGTGCCACCAGCAGAGATATCTACGAGCAGTACTTC. Protein sequence: CATSRDIYEQYF.

The chain combines TRBV5-1 with TRBJ2-5; 7 bases map to TRBD2. The V gene end was trimmed by 6 bases and the J gene end by 1 base; junction bases not matched to a gene: 9. The CDR3 totals 15 residues. Germline assignment: CDR1 SGHRS and CDR2 YFSETQ. CDR3 protein: CASILSPGGQETQYF. CDR3 DNA: TGCGCCAGCATTTTGAGTCCGGGGGGCCAAGAGACCCAGTACTTC.